Below are 5 T cell receptor beta chains sequenced from a single sample in a study of blood T cell repertoires in COVID-19. The protocol was immunoSEQ multiplex PCR, while the TCRdb copy is restricted to in-frame clones and leaves out a portion. The sample has about 270,000 clones, around 89% seen once. The sample taken for sequencing was PBMCs or T cells enriched from blood (not recorded which). The receptors stem from a woman in her twenties or thirties with acute COVID-19.

J is TRBJ1-1 and V is TRBV30, with D unresolved. This CDR3 contains 13 residues. Per germline, CDR1 GTSNPN and CDR2 SVGIG (reference sequence). Trimming removed 4 bases from V and 1 base from J, with 10 bases in between. CDR3 sequence reads: CAWTPGANTEAFF. For the CDR3, the DNA is TGTGCCTGGACCCCGGGAGCGAACACTGAAGCTTTCTTT. Drawing the rest from reference TRBV30 and TRBJ1-1, the complete variable domain is SQTIHQWPATLVQPVGSPLSLECTVEGTSNPNLYWYRQAAGRGLQLLFYSVGIGQISSEVPQNLSASRPQDRQFILSSKKLLLSDSGFYLCAWTPGANTEAFFGQGTRLTVV.

The chain links TRBV2 to TRBJ1-6, with TRBD1 matching 9 bases. The germline V gene encodes CDR1 SNHLY and CDR2 FYNNEI. CDR3 length: 14 amino acids. J gave up 9 bases and V 5 bases, and 5 bases lay outside the gene matches. The chain's CDR3 is CASSSGTGISPLHF. The CDR3 bases are TGTGCCAGCAGTTCCGGGACAGGGATTTCACCCCTCCACTTT.

This chain connects TRBV3-1 (or the pseudogene TRBV3-2) to TRBJ2-2; TRBD1 matches at 7 bases. Germline CDR1 is LGHDT and CDR2 is YNNKEL (reference sequence). V gave up 6 bases and J gave up 5 bases; unmatched junction bases: 3. The CDR3 is 13 amino acids. The CDR3 loop reads CASRDRVTGELFF. The CDR3 coding sequence is TGTGCCAGCAGAGACAGGGTAACCGGGGAGCTGTTTTTT.

The chain recombines TRBV7-2 with TRBJ2-2, with 8 bases identical to TRBD2. There are 15 residues in the CDR3. Germline CDR1 reads SGHTA; CDR2 reads FQGNSA. The trim removed 3 bases at V and 7 bases at J, leaving 7 bases unmatched. In DNA, the CDR3 is TGTGCCAGCAGCTTCCGGGAGGGCCGTATCGGGGAGCTGTTTTTT. Residues: CASSFREGRIGELFF.

The V call is TRBV7-6, the J call TRBJ2-2; TRBD2 aligns across 9 bases. The CDR3 extends over 15 amino acids. V shed 3 bases, J shed 3 bases, and the junction held 2 bases outside the gene matches. Germline lookup yields CDR1 SGHVS and CDR2 FNYEAQ. CDR3 nucleotides: TGTGCCAGCAGCTTGCGCGGGAGGGACACCGGGGAGCTGTTTTTT. Its protein product is CASSLRGRDTGELFF.